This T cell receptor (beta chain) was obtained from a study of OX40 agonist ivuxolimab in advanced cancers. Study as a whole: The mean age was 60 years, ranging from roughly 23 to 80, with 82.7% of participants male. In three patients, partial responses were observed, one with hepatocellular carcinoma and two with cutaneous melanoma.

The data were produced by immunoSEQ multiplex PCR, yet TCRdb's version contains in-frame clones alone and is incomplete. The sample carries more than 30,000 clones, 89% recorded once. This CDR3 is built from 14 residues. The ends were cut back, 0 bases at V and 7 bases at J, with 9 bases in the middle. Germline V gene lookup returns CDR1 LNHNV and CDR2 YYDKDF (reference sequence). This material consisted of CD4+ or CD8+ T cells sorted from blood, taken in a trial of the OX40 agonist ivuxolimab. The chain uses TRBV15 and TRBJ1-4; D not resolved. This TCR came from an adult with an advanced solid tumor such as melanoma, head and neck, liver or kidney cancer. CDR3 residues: CATSREGKGEKLFF. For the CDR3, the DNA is TGTGCCACCAGCAGAGAAGGGAAGGGTGAAAAACTGTTTTTT. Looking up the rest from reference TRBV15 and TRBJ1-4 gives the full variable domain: DAMVIQNPRYQVTQFGKPVTLSCSQTLNHNVMYWYQQKSSQAPKLLFHYYDKDFNNEADTPDNFQSRRPNTSFCFLDIRSPGLGDTAMYLCATSREGKGEKLFFGSGTQLSVL.